This passage covers 8 T cell receptor beta chains from one sample sequenced in a study of OX40 agonist ivuxolimab in advanced cancers. Library creation used the immunoSEQ multiplex PCR assay. TCRdb's version of the immuneACCESS table is confined to in-frame rearrangements and falls short of the full clone set. An unresolved V gene accounts for under half of the shortfall where checked; the remainder is of unknown origin. The sample includes 100,000 or so clones, with 80% to 90% observed a single time. The ten largest clones capture about 0.82% of the sample. Sample: CD4+ or CD8+ T cells sorted from blood, taken in a trial of the OX40 agonist ivuxolimab. The receptors here all came from an adult with an advanced solid tumor such as melanoma, head and neck, liver or kidney cancer.

This chain connects TRBV14 to TRBJ2-3, with a weak D call TRBD2 (6 bases). The CDR3 spans 15 residues. The V end lost 0 bases, the J end lost 1 base, and 8 bases lay between the germline ends. CDR1 SGHDN and CDR2 FVKESK come from the germline V gene. The CDR3 region has the DNA TGTGCCAGCAGCCAAGACCCGGGGGGCACAGATACGCAGTATTTT. Translated, it gives CASSQDPGGTDTQYF.

The chain uses TRBV11-2 and TRBJ2-1; no firm D call. From germline, CDR1 is SGHAT and CDR2 FQNNGV. Trimming cost V 1 base and J 7 bases, with 8 bases left between them. This CDR3 is built from 13 residues. CDR3 in amino acids: CASSLGLGNEQFF. In DNA form, the CDR3 reads TGTGCCAGCAGCTTAGGACTGGGGAATGAGCAGTTCTTC.

The V call is TRBV5-1, the J call TRBJ1-2, with a tentative D call TRBD1 (6 bases). This CDR3 is 14 amino acids long. Germline CDR1 reads SGHRS; CDR2 reads YFSETQ. The V gene lost 1 base and the J gene lost 3 bases, with 10 bases spanning the gap. CDR3 region: CASSLLEGDYGYTF. The CDR3 bases are TGCGCCAGCAGCTTGTTAGAGGGGGACTATGGCTACACCTTC.

This clone showed up just once. The rearrangement uses TRBV28 and TRBJ2-7; 10 bases fit TRBD1. Trimming at V came to 6 bases and at J to 6 bases, leaving 14 bases not matched to a gene. CDR3 length: 16 amino acids. Germline CDR1 MDHEN, CDR2 SYDVKM. CDR3 bases: TGTGCCAGCAGCCAATGGGCCCGCCGGGACAGGGGCGAGCAGTACTTC. Encoded protein: CASSQWARRDRGEQYF.

V usage is TRBV2 and J usage is TRBJ2-3; D is undetermined. CDR3 length: 10 residues. CDR1 and CDR2 (germline): SNHLY, FYNNEI. Trimming stripped 5 bases from V and 7 bases from J, with 4 bases between. The DNA for the CDR3 is TGTGCCAGCAGTCAATATACGCAGTATTTT. Translated, it gives CASSQYTQYF.

CDR3 nucleotide sequence: TGCGCCAGCAGCTCAAATGGTGAGGGTTACAATGAGCAGTTCTTC. Translated, it gives CASSSNGEGYNEQFF. J is TRBJ2-1 and V is TRBV5-1, with D possibly TRBD2 on 5 matching bases. Trimming took off 3 bases at V and 4 bases at J, with 14 bases between the two ends. Per the germline V gene, CDR1 is SGHRS and CDR2 is YFSETQ. The CDR3 totals 15 residues.

The rearrangement joins TRBV5-6 to TRBJ2-1; D gene unclear. The germline V gene encodes CDR1 SGHDT and CDR2 YYEEEE. V lost 1 base and J lost 9, with 5 bases in between. This CDR3 has 11 amino acids. Written as DNA, the CDR3 is TGTGCCAGCAGCTTGTGGAGTGAGCAGTTCTTC. Residues: CASSLWSEQFF.

This rearrangement joins TRBV27 to TRBJ1-1; D call uncertain. The CDR3 is made up of 11 amino acids. With 7 bases removed from V and 9 bases from J, the gap between germline ends came to 12 bases. Germline V gives CDR1 MNHEY, CDR2 SMNVEV (reference sequence). The CDR3 nucleotides are TGTGCCAGCACCCTACGGAAAAAAGCTTTCTTT. Translating it yields CASTLRKKAFF.